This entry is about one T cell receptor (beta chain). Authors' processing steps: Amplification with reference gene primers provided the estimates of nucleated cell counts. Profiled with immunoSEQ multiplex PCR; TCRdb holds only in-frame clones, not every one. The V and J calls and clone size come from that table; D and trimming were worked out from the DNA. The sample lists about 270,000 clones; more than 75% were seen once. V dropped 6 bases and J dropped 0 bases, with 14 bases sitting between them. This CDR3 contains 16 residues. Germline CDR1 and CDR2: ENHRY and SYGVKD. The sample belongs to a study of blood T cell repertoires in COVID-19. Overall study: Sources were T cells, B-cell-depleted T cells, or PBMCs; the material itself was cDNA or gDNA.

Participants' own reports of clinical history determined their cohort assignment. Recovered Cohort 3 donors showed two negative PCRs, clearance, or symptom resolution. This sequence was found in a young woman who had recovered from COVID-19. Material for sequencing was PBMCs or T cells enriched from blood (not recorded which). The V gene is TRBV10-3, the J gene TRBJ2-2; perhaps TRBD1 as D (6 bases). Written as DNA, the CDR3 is TGTGCCATCAGCCCAGGACAGAACGCGAACACCGGGGAGCTGTTTTTT. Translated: CAISPGQNANTGELFF.